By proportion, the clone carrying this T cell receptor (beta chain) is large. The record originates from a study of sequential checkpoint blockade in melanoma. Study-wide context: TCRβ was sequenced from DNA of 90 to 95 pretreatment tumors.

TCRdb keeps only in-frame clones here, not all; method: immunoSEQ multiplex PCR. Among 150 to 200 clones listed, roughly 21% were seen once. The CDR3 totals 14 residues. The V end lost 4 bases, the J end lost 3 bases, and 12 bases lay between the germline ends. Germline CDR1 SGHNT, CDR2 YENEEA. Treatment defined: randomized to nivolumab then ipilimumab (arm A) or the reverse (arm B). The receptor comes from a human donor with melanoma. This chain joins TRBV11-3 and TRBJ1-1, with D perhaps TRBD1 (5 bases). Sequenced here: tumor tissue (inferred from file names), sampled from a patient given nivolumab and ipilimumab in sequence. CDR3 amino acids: CASSSGGRYTEAFF. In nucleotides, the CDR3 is TGTGCCAGCAGCTCGGGGGGTAGATACACTGAAGCTTTCTTT.